This T cell receptor (beta chain) is drawn from a study of shared T cell receptors in the human thymus listed by TCRdb under 2021. Context from the whole study: The study investigated the way shared, self-reactive T-cell receptor alpha chains are produced in the human thymus.

The CDR3 starts with the cysteine, ends with the phenylalanine, and has 15 residues. The only DNA kept is the CDR3, 45 bases in frame from the first base. Sequences MNHEY (CDR1) and SMNVEV (CDR2) are obtained from the germline V gene (reference sequence). V gives up 2 bases and J gives up 1 base, and the segment between their germline ends measures 12 bases. Receptor libraries were prepared by the immunoSEQ multiplex PCR assay. This immuneACCESS table, as held by TCRdb, lists in-frame sequences with V and J called but not all clones. Of the missing ones, under half trace to an unresolved V gene in checked studies; the others have no known cause. This sample is represented by 550,000 to 800,000 clones; 75% to 90% of them were singletons. Together, the top ten hold 0.0095% to 0.011% of the sample. This clone was seen more than once but under ten times. Its antigen target is currently unknown. One base away there is no much larger clone; base qualities are not given.

These sequences were also reported in another study, on human thymus T cells. The second source states: Immunologically healthy infants undergoing open corrective cardiac surgery for congenital heart defects in Finland were used as donors. The thymus tissue came from surgical resects taken out during corrective cardiac surgery. Both the thymic and the peripheral blood repertoires appeared to show biased V and J gene segment usage. The related research found that thymic TCR repertoires overlapped highly between unrelated individuals. The study characterized TCR alpha and beta repertoires from about 8 infant thymus samples and four related peripheral blood samples. Donor ages ranged from about 7 to 244 days, and the cohort comprised five or six male and two female infants. Thymocytes were released mechanically from tissue and stored at -70 °C as pellets of 10-30 million cells. A QIAsymphony instrument was used to extract genomic DNA from the frozen cell pellets. The immunoSEQ multiplex PCR assay was used to amplify the TCRB and TCRAD loci from a standardized amount of quality-controlled genomic DNA. The amplicons spanned the V(D)J region and were long enough to cover the CDR3 and allow V and J genes to be identified. Amplicon sequencing was performed on an Illumina platform through the commercial immunoSEQ service. Primer bias and sequencing errors were corrected as previously described, and TCRAD and TCRB definitions were based on the IMGT database. The repertoires were analysed using immunoSEQ Analyzer 3.0 and VDJTools for basic statistics, V/J segment usage, diversity estimates, rarefaction and pairwise overlap. To estimate diversity, the Chao1, ChaoE, Efron-Thisted, Shannon and inverse Simpson indices were applied, and diversity was also estimated on datasets down-sampled to the smallest sample. Repertoire overlap was assessed by strict matching of CDR3 nucleotide sequence, V gene and J gene, and clustering was done by Jaccard-based multidimensional scaling. On average, thymus samples gave roughly 740,000 unique TCRB clonotypes, whereas blood samples gave roughly 80,000.

The sequence derives from a girl under three years old with a congenital heart defect. Donor details come from another sample of the same person, matched by shared clones. The V and J genes are TRBV27 and TRBJ2-7; the D gene is possibly TRBD1, with 5 bases matching. What was sequenced was thymocytes. CDR3 loop: CASSLRQIHSYEQYF. DNA sequence: TGTGCCAGCAGTTTAAGACAGATCCATTCCTACGAGCAGTACTTC.